The 8 T cell receptor beta chains reported below all come from one sample, sequenced in a study of blood T cell repertoires in COVID-19. TCRdb's copy holds only in-frame clones and misses some; the assay was immunoSEQ multiplex PCR. Of 70,000 to 100,000 clones in the sample, around 82% were seen once. Sequenced material: peripheral blood. The receptors were sampled from a man between 45 and 60 years old with active or convalescent COVID-19.

This chain links TRBV29-1 with TRBJ2-1, with D possibly matching TRBD2 (5 bases). Looked up from germline, CDR1 is SQVTM and CDR2 is ANQGSEA. The CDR3 extends over 13 amino acids. Trimming pared 4 bases from V and 8 bases from J, leaving 15 bases between. CDR3 sequence reads: CSVVSVVRDEQFF. CDR3 DNA sequence: TGCAGCGTTGTTAGCGTGGTACGGGATGAGCAGTTCTTC.

The chain links TRBV7-8 to TRBJ2-3; TRBD2 matches 8 bases. The CDR3 covers 16 residues. Germline V gives CDR1 SGHVS, CDR2 FQNEAQ. V lost 2 bases and J lost 2; bases outside the gene matches: 6. In DNA, the CDR3 is TGTGCCAGCAGCTTAAGGGAGCGGGGGAACACAGATACGCAGTATTTT. Encoded protein: CASSLRERGNTDTQYF.

The chain has TRBV6-5 and TRBJ1-2; TRBD1 matches 12 bases. CDR1 is MNHEY and CDR2 is SVGAGI in the germline V gene. This CDR3 has 15 amino acids. With V trimmed by 6 bases and J by 3 bases, 5 bases remained unmatched. CDR3 loop: CASSPGTGGYYGYTF. DNA for the CDR3: TGTGCCAGCAGCCCCGGGACAGGGGGCTACTATGGCTACACCTTC.

The rearrangement links TRBV4-1 to TRBJ1-2; D is ambiguous. The CDR3 is 13 residues long. CDR1 and CDR2 (germline): MGHRA, YSYEKL. V lost 0 bases, J lost 8 bases, and 10 bases lay in between. CDR3 region: CASSQDNINGYTF. CDR3 nucleotides: TGCGCCAGCAGCCAAGATAACATCAACGGCTACACCTTC.

This clone was found once. The V and J genes are TRBV7-2 and TRBJ2-7; 8 nucleotides agree with TRBD1. Trimming removed 5 bases from V and 1 base from J; junction bases left unmatched: 7. The CDR3 sequence is 15 residues long. Germline CDR1 reads SGHTA; CDR2 reads FQGNSA. CDR3 coding DNA: TGTGCCAGCAGCAGAGGACAGGGTGGTTCCTACGAGCAGTACTTC. It specifies CASSRGQGGSYEQYF. Variable domain in full (rest from reference TRBV7-2 and TRBJ2-7): GAGVSQSPSNKVTEKGKDVELRCDPISGHTALYWYRQSLGQGLEFLIYFQGNSAPDKSGLPSDRFSAERTGGSVSTLTIQRTQQEDSAVYLCASSRGQGGSYEQYFGPGTRLTVT.

The chain links TRBV30 to TRBJ1-2; 8 bases line up with TRBD1. Trimming at V came to 0 bases and at J to 10 bases, leaving 10 bases not matched to a gene. This CDR3 has 14 residues. Germline CDR1 GTSNPN, CDR2 SVGIG (reference sequence). This CDR3 is CAWSVWTGTWIYTF. CDR3 in DNA: TGTGCCTGGAGTGTGTGGACAGGGACTTGGATCTACACCTTC.

This chain joins TRBV7-2 and TRBJ2-5; 8 bases are shared with TRBD1. Germline V CDR1 and CDR2: SGHTA, FQGNSA. The CDR3 extends over 13 amino acids. Losses at the gene ends were 5 bases for V and 4 bases for J; bases not matched to a gene: 3. CDR3 coding DNA: TGTGCCAGCAGCATGGGACAGGTAGAGACCCAGTACTTC. Translating gives CASSMGQVETQYF.

The V call is TRBV3-1 (or the pseudogene TRBV3-2), the J call TRBJ1-2; D uncertain. Germline loops: CDR1 LGHDT, CDR2 YNNKEL (reference sequence). Trimming removed 0 bases from V and 0 bases from J, with 5 bases in between. The CDR3 runs 14 residues. Written as DNA, the CDR3 is TGTGCCAGCAGCCAAGATGCAGCTAACTATGGCTACACCTTC. It yields the protein CASSQDAANYGYTF.